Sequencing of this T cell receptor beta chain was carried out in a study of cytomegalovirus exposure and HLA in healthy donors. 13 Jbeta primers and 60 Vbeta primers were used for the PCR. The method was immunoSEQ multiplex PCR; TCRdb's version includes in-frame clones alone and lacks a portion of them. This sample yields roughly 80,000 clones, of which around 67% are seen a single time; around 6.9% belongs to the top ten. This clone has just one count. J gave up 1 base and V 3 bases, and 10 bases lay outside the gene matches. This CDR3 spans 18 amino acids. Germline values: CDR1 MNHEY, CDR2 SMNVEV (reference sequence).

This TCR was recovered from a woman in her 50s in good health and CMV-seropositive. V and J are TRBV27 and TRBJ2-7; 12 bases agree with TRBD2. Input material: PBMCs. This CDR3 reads CASSFGHITSGGSYEQYF. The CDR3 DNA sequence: TGTGCCAGCAGTTTCGGGCATATCACTAGCGGGGGGTCCTACGAGCAGTACTTC.